A selection of T cell receptor beta chains follows, all from one sample in a study of shared clonotypes between healthy human individuals. The table came from immunoSEQ multiplex PCR; TCRdb's copy has only in-frame clones and leaves some out. Of millions of clones in the sample, more than 90% were seen once. The sample taken for sequencing was naive CD4+ T cells sorted from blood. The receptors were gathered from a man in his late teens or twenties in good health. The CDR3 runs from the conserved cysteine through the conserved F or W. D genes are given only for firm matches. A row's size may be missing; if present it is once, few, many or a size class.

>few|TRBJ1-1|-|TRBV30
CAWSSQGNTEAFF
TGTGCCTGGAGTTCTCAGGGGAACACTGAAGCTTTCTTT
>once|TRBJ2-5|TRBD2|TRBV5-1
CASSPRQRGQETQYF
TGCGCCAGCAGCCCCCGCCAGCGGGGGCAAGAGACCCAGTACTTC
>-|TRBJ2-6|-|TRBV19
CASSIDPGANVLTF
TGTGCCAGTAGTATTGACCCTGGGGCCAACGTCCTGACTTTC
>-|TRBJ2-7|-|TRBV5-1
CASSPTNTRREQYF
TGCGCCAGCAGCCCGACTAACACCCGGCGGGAGCAGTACTTC
>-|TRBJ2-1|-|TRBV5-1
CASSLGDPYNEQFF
TGCGCCAGCAGCTTGGGGGACCCCTACAATGAGCAGTTCTTC
>-|TRBJ2-5|TRBD1|TRBV11-2
CASSLGQGAGETQYF
TGTGCCAGCAGCTTAGGACAGGGGGCGGGGGAGACCCAGTACTTC
>-|TRBJ1-2|-|TRBV5-8
CASSLDRNYGYTF
TGTGCCAGCAGCTTGGACAGAAACTATGGCTACACCTTC
>-|TRBJ2-3|TRBD2|TRBV28
CASSLPSGGATDTQYF
TGTGCCAGCAGTTTACCTAGCGGGGGGGCCACAGATACGCAGTATTTT
>-|TRBJ1-2|TRBD1|TRBV2
CASSGDSFYGYTF
TGTGCCAGCAGTGGGGACAGCTTTTATGGCTACACCTTC
>-|TRBJ1-6|-|TRBV30
CAWSALLAGASSPLHF
TGTGCCTGGAGCGCCCTTTTGGCGGGGGCTAGCTCACCCCTCCACTTT
>few|TRBJ2-1|-|TRBV9
CASMGAENEQFF
TGTGCCAGCATGGGGGCAGAGAATGAGCAGTTCTTC
>once|TRBJ1-2|-|TRBV28
CASSLRKNPSYTF
TGTGCCAGCAGTTTAAGGAAGAACCCGAGCTACACCTTC
>-|TRBJ2-3|TRBD1|TRBV5-1
CASIAVGQGTDTQYF
TGCGCCAGCATTGCCGTGGGACAGGGTACGGATACGCAGTATTTT
>-|TRBJ1-5|TRBD1|TRBV18
CASSLQTGTNQPQHF
TGTGCCAGCTCACTACAGACAGGGACCAATCAGCCCCAGCATTTT
>-|TRBJ2-5|TRBD1|TRBV30
CALRGPAQETQYF
TGTGCCCTCAGGGGGCCCGCCCAAGAGACCCAGTACTTC
>-|TRBJ1-4|-|TRBV11-2
CASSPRFGGGEKLFF
TGTGCCAGCAGCCCCCGCTTTGGGGGTGGTGAAAAACTGTTTTTT
>-|TRBJ1-1|-|TRBV27
CASSRGTEAFF
TGTGCCAGCTCGAGGGGGACTGAAGCTTTCTTT
>-|TRBJ1-3|-|TRBV9
CASSRGNTIYF
TGTGCCAGCAGCCGGGGAAACACCATATATTTT